Following are 18 T cell receptor beta chains from one sample sequenced in a study of T-cell memory formation after mild COVID-19 (dated by TCRdb to the early 2020s). Library generation was performed with 5' RACE. Instrument on record: Illumina NovaSeq 6000. TCRdb reprocessing: public reads trimmed at Q25 with fastp, clones called with MiXCR, in-frame beta chains kept. Every entry covers one CDR3 protein and lists the most common genes and DNA from its rows. In all, the sample holds 400,000 to 500,000 distinct CDR3 sequences, and roughly a quarter of those were seen once. The ten largest clones take up 7.5% to 10% of the sample. Sequencing was performed on PBMCs or a T cell subset sorted from them (not recorded which). Every receptor here comes from an adult woman who had mild COVID-19 (a few samples of this study predate the infection). The sample titles of this study are shuffled in the database, so cell type and time point are left out; the donor was told from shared clones.

The sample holds many counts of this clonotype. The V call is TRBV7-9, the J call TRBJ2-1; D is unresolved. There are 12 residues in the CDR3. Per germline, CDR1 SEHNR and CDR2 FQNEAQ (reference sequence). The V end was cut by 0 bases, the J end by 15 bases, with 12 bases between. CDR3 loop: CASSLAPQVRFF. CDR3 sequence (DNA): TGTGCCAGCAGCTTAGCGCCGCAGGTTAGGTTCTTC.

The chain links TRBV12-3 or TRBV12-4 to TRBJ1-5, with D uncertain. The CDR3 length is 14 residues. V was trimmed by 2 bases and J by 7 bases, leaving 12 bases between them. Here the CDR3 DNA reads TGTGCCAGCAGTTTACGACTGTACTCACAGCCCCAGCATTTT. Amino acid sequence: CASSLRLYSQPQHF.

On this clonotype: Compared with germline, one end of the junction differs, possibly owing to a read error. CDR3 residues: CASSAASGGLRETQHF. CDR3 nucleotide sequence: TGTGCCAGCAGCGCCGCGAGCGGGGGCTTAAGGGAGACCCAGCACTTC. The chain employs TRBV12-3 or TRBV12-4 and TRBJ2-5, with 8 bases that match TRBD2. The CDR3 length is 16 residues.

The J gene is TRBJ1-1, the V gene TRBV5-6; 9 bases map to TRBD1. The junction had 4 bases not matched to a gene; V was cut back by 4 bases and J by 6 bases. The CDR3 length is 13 residues. The germline V gene encodes CDR1 SGHDT and CDR2 YYEEEE. The DNA for the CDR3 is TGTGCCAGCAGCCCTACAGGGGGCCCTGAAGCTTTCTTT. Translation: CASSPTGGPEAFF. The variable domain in full, with the rest retrieved from reference TRBV5-6 and TRBJ1-1, is DAGVTQSPTHLIKTRGQQVTLRCSPKSGHDTVSWYQQALGQGPQFIFQYYEEEERQRGNFPDRFSGHQFPNYSSELNVNALLLGDSALYLCASSPTGGPEAFFGQGTRLTVV.

This clonotype has only a few counts. V and J are TRBV20-1 and TRBJ1-6; a weak D match, TRBD1 (5 bases). The CDR3 totals 18 residues. Trimming left V 0 bases short and J 9 bases short, with 24 bases between. The germline V gene encodes CDR1 DFQATT and CDR2 SNEGSKA (reference sequence). CDR3 loop: CSARDAFSFRGRGSPLHF. The CDR3 nucleotides are TGCAGTGCTAGAGACGCGTTTAGTTTCCGGGGGAGAGGTTCACCCCTCCACTTT.

As concerns this clonotype: Its ends do not fully match the called genes, so a read error is possible. The chain employs TRBV25-1 and TRBJ2-3, with 7 positions matching TRBD2. Germline V gene lookup returns CDR1 MGHDK and CDR2 SYGVNS. The CDR3 covers 20 residues. Here the CDR3 reads CPSSFSTYVSVAGGTDTQYF. CDR3 DNA: TGTCCCAGCAGTTTTTCAACTTATGTGTCTGTTGCGGGAGGCACAGATACGCAGTATTTT.

This clonotype was detected only a few times. V gene TRBV5-5 combines with J gene TRBJ2-5; D is unresolved. The CDR3 has 14 residues. V lost 4 bases and J lost 0, with 10 bases in between. Germline V gives CDR1 SGHKS, CDR2 YYEKEE (reference sequence). The CDR3, as DNA: TGTGCCAGCAGCCGCCCTGGAAACCAAGAGACCCAGTACTTC. Residues: CASSRPGNQETQYF.

In this sample, this clonotype turned up a few times. V usage is TRBV11-3 and J usage is TRBJ2-5; the D gene is possibly TRBD1 (6 bases). Trimming took 5 bases from V and 1 from J, leaving 14 bases between them. CDR1 and CDR2 (germline): SGHNT, YENEEA. The CDR3 runs to 15 residues. CDR3 in DNA: TGTGCCAGCAGCCCAGGACAGAGTACCCAAGAGACCCAGTACTTC. Its protein product is CASSPGQSTQETQYF.

The chain uses TRBV7-3 and TRBJ1-6; D is ambiguous. CDR1 and CDR2 from the germline V gene are SGHTA and FQGTGA. This CDR3 spans 14 amino acids. V lost 0 bases to trimming and J lost 9 bases, with 9 bases between them. The DNA of the CDR3 is TGTGCCAGCAGCTTAACGCGGTGGGGTTCACCCCTCCACTTT. Translation: CASSLTRWGSPLHF.

J is TRBJ2-7 and V is TRBV6-2 or TRBV6-3; possible D gene TRBD1, 6 bases. Trimming shortened V by 7 bases and J by 4 bases, and 20 bases separated the two germline ends. Germline CDR1 MNHEY, CDR2 SVGEGT. The CDR3 is made up of 15 amino acids. This CDR3 reads CASKNHREGLYEQYF. CDR3 sequence (DNA): TGTGCCAGCAAGAACCACAGGGAAGGGCTATACGAGCAGTACTTC.

This sequence joins TRBV7-3 and TRBJ1-1, with D tentatively TRBD1 (5 bases). This CDR3 has 15 residues. The germline V gene has CDR1 SGHTA and CDR2 FQGTGA. The V and J ends lost 5 bases and 1 base respectively, with 14 bases between them. The CDR3 region has the DNA TGTGCCAGCAGCCCCTGGGTCGGGGCGAACACTGAAGCTTTCTTT. As protein: CASSPWVGANTEAFF.

This clonotype came up a few times. The rearrangement links TRBV5-6 to TRBJ2-1; no reliable D call. From germline, CDR1 is SGHDT and CDR2 YYEEEE. The CDR3 consists of 11 residues. Trimming left V 6 bases short and J 4 bases short, with 5 bases between. The DNA for the CDR3 is TGTGCCAGCAAGAAATACAATGAGCAGTTCTTC. This translates into CASKKYNEQFF.

This clonotype turned up a few times. The chain has TRBV2 and TRBJ1-5; D is unresolved. CDR3 length: 14 amino acids. CDR1 SNHLY and CDR2 FYNNEI come from the germline V gene. V shed 7 bases and J shed 0 bases, with 10 bases lying between them. CDR3 amino acids: CASKAGYSNQPQHF. The CDR3 DNA is TGTGCCAGCAAGGCGGGATATAGCAATCAGCCCCAGCATTTT.

This clonotype was seen more than once but under ten times. This rearrangement joins TRBV21-1 to TRBJ2-7; the table gives TRBD1 as D, unverified against the DNA. TRBV21-1 is a pseudogene. The CDR3 spans 16 residues. The CDR3 nucleotides are TGTGCCAGCAGCAAAGCGCGGGGGGGCCTACCCTACGAGCAGTACTTC. Translation: CASSKARGGLPYEQYF.

This clonotype came up a few times. The chain combines TRBV20-1 with TRBJ2-4; D is undetermined. Germline V CDR1 and CDR2: DFQATT, SNEGSKA (reference sequence). The length of the CDR3 is 15 residues. Trimming removed 1 base from V and 1 base from J, with 11 bases in between. DNA for the CDR3: TGCAGTGCTAGAGCGGGCGCCCCGGCCAAAAACATTCAGTACTTC. Translating gives CSARAGAPAKNIQYF.

This clonotype was observed many times. The J gene is TRBJ2-1, the V gene TRBV20-1, with 10 bases identical to TRBD2. Germline CDR1 reads DFQATT; CDR2 reads SNEGSKA (reference sequence). This CDR3 has 14 residues. V dropped 1 base and J dropped 9; count of bases not matched to a gene: 6. As DNA, the CDR3 is TGCAGTGCTAGAGGTCTAGCGGGAGCGTCTGAGCAGTTCTTC. Residues: CSARGLAGASEQFF.

The chain uses TRBV12-3 or TRBV12-4 and TRBJ2-3, with 8 bases fitting TRBD2. V shed 5 bases and J 2 bases; nucleotides not matched to a gene: 9. The CDR3 is 16 residues long. The CDR3 loop is CASSPGGPLSTDTQYF. CDR3 nucleotide sequence: TGTGCCAGCAGTCCGGGGGGGCCGCTTTCCACAGATACGCAGTATTTT.

The V gene is TRBV20-1, the J gene TRBJ1-2; D unresolved. Trimming cost V 4 bases and J 2 bases, with 14 bases left between them. The CDR3 consists of 14 residues. Germline V lookup: CDR1 DFQATT, CDR2 SNEGSKA (reference sequence). CDR3: CSATKLPQNYGYTF. CDR3 nucleotide sequence: TGCAGTGCTACAAAACTACCGCAGAACTATGGCTACACCTTC.